The text below deals with one TCR beta chain. Clones were sequenced by immunoSEQ multiplex PCR, and TCRdb holds only the in-frame ones, with some missing. The repertoire has about 57,000 clones, 81% of them found once; the top ten carry around 5.7%. This entry is derived from a study of PD-L1 blockade in urothelial cancer. This CDR3 comprises 15 residues. The germline V gene encodes CDR1 SGHTA and CDR2 FQGNSA. V dropped 5 bases and J dropped 10; count of bases not matched to a gene: 7. Time point meaning: pretreatment peripheral blood. Sequences were derived from PBMCs, sampled around atezolizumab (anti-PD-L1) treatment. The chain uses TRBV7-2 and TRBJ2-1, with TRBD2 matching 14 bases. The source of this sequence is a man in his sixties or seventies with urothelial cancer. CDR3 amino acids: CASSPRLAGGREQFF. Here the CDR3 DNA reads TGTGCCAGCAGCCCCAGACTAGCGGGAGGGAGAGAGCAGTTCTTC.